Shown below are 27 T cell receptor beta chains from a single sample sequenced in a study of neurological immune-mediated disorders. TCRdb reprocessed the 5' RACE reads with MiXCR, giving one entry per CDR3 protein. This table holds 35,000 to 45,000 distinct CDR3 sequences, roughly 3.1% found once. Time point meaning: longitudinal time-point 1 (baseline). The specimen was PBMCs. The receptors here all came from a woman in her sixties with multiple sclerosis.

This clonotype occurred many times. The chain recombines TRBV12-3 or TRBV12-4 with TRBJ1-2, with 10 nucleotides matching TRBD1. The V gene end was trimmed by 4 bases and the J gene end by 3 bases; junction bases not matched to a gene: 8. The CDR3 is 16 amino acids. This CDR3 is CASSSYDRGPDYGYTF. The CDR3 DNA reads TGTGCCAGCAGTTCCTACGACAGGGGGCCTGACTATGGCTACACCTTC.

This clonotype was seen many times. The chain combines TRBV25-1 with TRBJ2-7; 7 bases are shared with TRBD2. Germline loops: CDR1 MGHDK, CDR2 SYGVNS. V dropped 2 bases and J dropped 2; count of bases not matched to a gene: 3. The CDR3 runs 14 residues. The CDR3 DNA sequence: TGTGCCAGCAGTGAAAGCGGGGCAACCTACGAGCAGTACTTC. Translating gives CASSESGATYEQYF.

Many counts were recorded for this clonotype. The chain links TRBV6-5 to TRBJ1-1; D is unresolved. Germline V CDR1 and CDR2: MNHEY, SVGAGI. V gave up 3 bases and J gave up 1 base, with 12 bases separating them. The CDR3 contains 15 residues. The CDR3 reads CASSYQSTPNTEAFF. Here the CDR3 DNA reads TGTGCCAGCAGTTATCAGTCAACCCCGAACACTGAAGCTTTCTTT.

This rearrangement joins TRBV28 to TRBJ2-7; 11 bases align to TRBD2. Trimming removed 7 bases from V and 4 bases from J; junction bases left unmatched: 9. The germline gives CDR1 MDHEN, CDR2 SYDVKM. The CDR3 has 15 amino acids. The chain's CDR3 is CASKGSGGVLYEQYF. CDR3 DNA sequence: TGTGCCAGCAAGGGTAGCGGGGGGGTTTTGTACGAGCAGTACTTC.

The sample holds many counts of this clonotype. The chain recombines TRBV7-2 with TRBJ2-2; the match to TRBD2 covers 15 bases. Germline-derived CDR1 and CDR2 are SGHTA and FQGNSA. CDR3 size: 16 residues. V shed 9 bases and J 0 bases; nucleotides not matched to a gene: 2. The CDR3 is CARGTSGGPNTGELFF. The CDR3 bases are TGTGCCAGGGGGACTAGCGGGGGGCCGAACACCGGGGAGCTGTTTTTT. Supplemented by reference TRBV7-2 and TRBJ2-2, the full variable domain reads GAGVSQSPSNKVTEKGKDVELRCDPISGHTALYWYRQSLGQGLEFLIYFQGNSAPDKSGLPSDRFSAERTGGSVSTLTIQRTQQEDSAVYLCARGTSGGPNTGELFFGEGSRLTVL.

This clonotype was observed many times. The genes are TRBV6-6 and TRBJ1-2, with D maybe TRBD1 (6 bases). The length of the CDR3 is 14 residues. V was trimmed by 6 bases and J by 4 bases, leaving 15 bases between them. Germline values: CDR1 MNHNY, CDR2 SVGAGI (reference sequence). In DNA, the CDR3 is TGTGCCAGCAGGGTACAGGGAATCGGCTATGGCTACACCTTC. Protein: CASRVQGIGYGYTF.

This clonotype came up many times. The V and J genes are TRBV7-2 and TRBJ1-1; the D gene is possibly TRBD1 (6 bases). CDR1 SGHTA and CDR2 FQGNSA come from the germline V gene. The CDR3 consists of 12 residues. Deletions cut 5 bases from V and 10 bases from J, with 14 bases between. DNA of the CDR3: TGTGCCAGCAGCCTTAGGGGGGGGGTAGCTTTCTTT. Its translation: CASSLRGGVAFF.

This clonotype was counted at least ten times. The V call is TRBV7-9, the J call TRBJ1-1, with D possibly matching TRBD1 (5 bases). V was clipped by 2 bases and J by 5 bases, with 6 bases between them. The CDR3 totals 12 residues. Germline CDR1 SEHNR, CDR2 FQNEAQ (reference sequence). The CDR3 DNA follows: TGTGCCAGCAGCTTAAAGGGGACTGAAGCTTTCTTT. It encodes CASSLKGTEAFF.

This clonotype was found many times. The V gene is TRBV7-8, the J gene TRBJ2-3, with D tentatively TRBD1 or TRBD2 (5 bases each). There are 16 residues in the CDR3. V was shortened by 2 bases and J by 0 bases, with 12 bases between the two germline ends. The V gene's germline CDR1 is SGHVS and CDR2 FQNEAQ. As DNA, the CDR3 is TGTGCCAGCAGCTTAAACGGGGACCCTAGCACAGATACGCAGTATTTT. Translating gives CASSLNGDPSTDTQYF.

The chain couples TRBV6-5 to TRBJ2-2; D unresolved. The germline V gene encodes CDR1 MNHEY and CDR2 SVGAGI. CDR3 length: 14 residues. V lost 1 base and J 4 bases, leaving 7 bases between the germline ends. The CDR3 DNA follows: TGTGCCAGCAGTTACTTATTTACCACCGGGGAGCTGTTTTTT. Residues: CASSYLFTTGELFF.

This clonotype has at least ten counts. The chain has TRBV15 and TRBJ1-3; 9 bases agree with TRBD1. V lost 5 bases and J lost 2; bases outside the gene matches: 1. The germline CDR1 and CDR2 sequences are LNHNV and YYDKDF (reference sequence). This CDR3 has 14 residues. The DNA for the CDR3 is TGTGCCACCAGCGGGACAGGGACTGGAAACACCATATATTTT. Protein product: CATSGTGTGNTIYF. The full variable domain, its missing parts supplied by reference TRBV15 and TRBJ1-3, is DAMVIQNPRYQVTQFGKPVTLSCSQTLNHNVMYWYQQKSSQAPKLLFHYYDKDFNNEADTPDNFQSRRPNTSFCFLDIRSPGLGDTAMYLCATSGTGTGNTIYFGEGSWLTVV.

This clonotype was counted ten times or more. The chain joins TRBV5-1 to TRBJ2-3; D gene unclear. From germline, CDR1 is SGHRS and CDR2 YFSETQ. This CDR3 has 14 amino acids. V lost 0 bases, J lost 2 bases, and 7 bases lay in between. The CDR3 DNA follows: TGCGCCAGCAGCTTGGCAGGCCCCACAGATACGCAGTATTTT. Translation: CASSLAGPTDTQYF. The whole variable domain, remainder taken from reference TRBV5-1 and TRBJ2-3, is KAGVTQTPRYLIKTRGQQVTLSCSPISGHRSVSWYQQTPGQGLQFLFEYFSETQRNKGNFPGRFSGRQFSNSRSEMNVSTLELGDSALYLCASSLAGPTDTQYFGPGTRLTVL.

This clonotype was seen many times. The chain joins TRBV20-1 to TRBJ1-6; 8 nucleotides match TRBD1. The CDR3 sequence is 17 residues long. V dropped 0 bases and J dropped 0; count of bases not matched to a gene: 4. Per the germline V gene, CDR1 is DFQATT and CDR2 is SNEGSKA (reference sequence). CDR3 residues: CSARDRQGSSYNSPLHF. The CDR3 bases are TGCAGTGCTAGAGATAGACAGGGGAGCTCCTATAATTCACCCCTCCACTTT.

This clonotype was recorded many times. The chain combines TRBV7-9 with TRBJ2-1; 8 bases match TRBD2. Germline V gene lookup returns CDR1 SEHNR and CDR2 FQNEAQ (reference sequence). V gave up 5 bases and J gave up 6 bases; unmatched junction bases: 6. There are 14 residues in the CDR3. In DNA, the CDR3 is TGTGCCAGCAGCGAACCGGGACTAGTCAATGAGCAGTTCTTC. This gives the protein CASSEPGLVNEQFF.

The table lists this clonotype with many counts. The chain links TRBV6-1 to TRBJ1-5; D gene ambiguous. V lost 1 base, J lost 4 bases, and 8 bases lay in between. The CDR3 consists of 14 residues. The germline gives CDR1 MNHNS, CDR2 SASEGT. The CDR3 sequence: CASSEGRSNQPQHF. In DNA, the CDR3 is TGTGCCAGCAGTGAAGGAAGATCTAATCAGCCCCAGCATTTT.

There are many counts of this clonotype. The rearrangement joins TRBV6-4 to TRBJ2-3, with no clear D. The CDR3 runs to 17 residues. CDR1 is MRHNA and CDR2 is SNTAGT in the germline V gene. V lost 0 bases to trimming and J lost 3 bases, with 16 bases between them. CDR3 nucleotide sequence: TGTGCCAGCAGTGACTCCTCTAAGGCGCCCTCGACAGATACGCAGTATTTT. Amino acids: CASSDSSKAPSTDTQYF.

This clonotype was seen ten or more times. The chain employs TRBV11-2 and TRBJ1-3; possibly TRBD1 for D (6 bases). Deletions cut 5 bases from V and 2 bases from J, with 13 bases between. Looked up from germline, CDR1 is SGHAT and CDR2 is FQNNGV. The CDR3 contains 15 residues. The CDR3, as DNA: TGTGCCAGCAGCACTCTTAGGGGGGCTGGAAACACCATATATTTT. Encoded protein: CASSTLRGAGNTIYF.

This clonotype was seen ten or more times. The V call is TRBV20-1, the J call TRBJ1-6; TRBD1 is a possible D gene (5 bases). The CDR3 runs 13 residues. The germline CDR1 and CDR2 sequences are DFQATT and SNEGSKA (reference sequence). V was trimmed by 8 bases and J by 7 bases, leaving 15 bases between them. CDR3 residues: CSSSPGRNSPLHF. In DNA form, the CDR3 reads TGCAGTAGCAGCCCGGGACGAAATTCACCCCTCCACTTT.

This clonotype came up many times. This chain uses TRBV20-1 with TRBJ2-3; 7 positions match TRBD1. This CDR3 comprises 15 residues. CDR1 is DFQATT and CDR2 is SNEGSKA in the germline V gene (reference sequence). This CDR3 reads CILNSRDRPLDTQYF. The CDR3 DNA follows: TGCATCCTTAACTCCCGGGACAGACCTTTGGATACGCAGTATTTT.

This clonotype occurred many times. The chain links TRBV14 to TRBJ2-1; 8 positions agree with TRBD2. The V gene end was trimmed by 2 bases and the J gene end by 0 bases; junction bases not matched to a gene: 6. The V gene's germline CDR1 is SGHDN and CDR2 FVKESK. The CDR3 contains 17 residues. This chain's CDR3 is CASSQYPLAASYNEQFF. The CDR3 bases are TGTGCCAGCAGCCAATACCCACTAGCGGCCTCCTACAATGAGCAGTTCTTC.

This chain connects TRBV20-1 to TRBJ1-2; possible D gene TRBD1, 5 bases. The germline V gene encodes CDR1 DFQATT and CDR2 SNEGSKA (reference sequence). V was trimmed by 6 bases and J by 9 bases, leaving 14 bases between them. CDR3 length equals 11 residues. This CDR3 is CSALAGQSYTF. CDR3 nucleotide sequence: TGCAGTGCCCTCGCAGGGCAAAGCTACACCTTC.

This clonotype was counted at least ten times. J is TRBJ1-1 and V is TRBV20-1; D ambiguous. V lost 3 bases and J lost 0, with 11 bases in between. The germline V gene has CDR1 DFQATT and CDR2 SNEGSKA (reference sequence). The CDR3 covers 14 residues. The CDR3 region has the DNA TGCAGTGCTAGCGTCTCAGCCCTGAACACTGAAGCTTTCTTT. Residues: CSASVSALNTEAFF.

The table lists this clonotype with many counts. The chain links TRBV5-1 to TRBJ2-6; no reliable D call. Trimming took off 4 bases at V and 4 bases at J, with 15 bases between the two ends. The CDR3 covers 16 residues. Germline V gene data show CDR1 as SGHRS and CDR2 as YFSETQ. CDR3 residues: CASSLAWPSGANVLTF. CDR3 nucleotides: TGCGCCAGCAGCCTGGCCTGGCCGTCAGGGGCCAACGTCCTGACTTTC. The full variable domain, with the rest looked up from reference TRBV5-1 and TRBJ2-6, is KAGVTQTPRYLIKTRGQQVTLSCSPISGHRSVSWYQQTPGQGLQFLFEYFSETQRNKGNFPGRFSGRQFSNSRSEMNVSTLELGDSALYLCASSLAWPSGANVLTFGAGSRLTVL.

This clonotype was detected a few times. The J gene is TRBJ2-2, the V gene TRBV7-7, with TRBD1 matching over 10 bases. The V segment lost 5 bases and the J segment 5 bases; nucleotides outside the gene matches: 5. The CDR3 sequence is 15 residues long. CDR1 and CDR2 from the germline V gene are SSHAT and FNYEAQ (reference sequence). CDR3 DNA sequence: TGTGCCAGCAGCCCAGGGGGACAGGGGACCGGGGAGCTGTTTTTT. It yields the protein CASSPGGQGTGELFF.

This clonotype was picked up many times. This chain connects TRBV20-1 to TRBJ1-5; D not certain. The length of the CDR3 is 15 residues. Trimming removed 1 base from V and 4 bases from J, with 14 bases in between. Germline V gene sequence: CDR1 DFQATT, CDR2 SNEGSKA (reference sequence). As DNA, the CDR3 is TGCAGTGCTAGAGCTGGGAACGGCATTAATCAGCCCCAGCATTTT. It yields the protein CSARAGNGINQPQHF.

This clonotype was recorded only once. A clone one base away is much larger, so this may be a read error. The chain uses TRBV6-5 and TRBJ1-4; the D is unclear. This CDR3 comprises 12 residues. The V gene's germline CDR1 is MNHEY and CDR2 SVGAGI. Here the CDR3 DNA reads TGTGACAGCAGGAGGGAGACGAGTGAACTGTTTTTT. Translated: CDSRRETSELFF.

This clonotype was recorded at least ten times. Relative to the germline gene, one junction end is altered; a read error may explain this. CDR3 in amino acids: CASSAGKTRSF. The CDR3 coding sequence is TGTGCCAGCAGTGCTGGGAAAACGCGTTCGTTC. The genes are TRBV25-1 and TRBJ2-1; D unresolved. CDR1 is MGHDK and CDR2 is SYGVNS in the germline V gene. This CDR3 has 11 amino acids. The complete variable domain, with remaining parts taken from reference TRBV25-1 and TRBJ2-1, reads EADIYQTPRYLVIGTGKKITLECSQTMGHDKMYWYQQDPGMELHLIHYSYGVNSTEKGDLSSESTVSRIRTEHFPLTLESARPSHTSQYLCASSAGKTRSFGPGTRLTVL.